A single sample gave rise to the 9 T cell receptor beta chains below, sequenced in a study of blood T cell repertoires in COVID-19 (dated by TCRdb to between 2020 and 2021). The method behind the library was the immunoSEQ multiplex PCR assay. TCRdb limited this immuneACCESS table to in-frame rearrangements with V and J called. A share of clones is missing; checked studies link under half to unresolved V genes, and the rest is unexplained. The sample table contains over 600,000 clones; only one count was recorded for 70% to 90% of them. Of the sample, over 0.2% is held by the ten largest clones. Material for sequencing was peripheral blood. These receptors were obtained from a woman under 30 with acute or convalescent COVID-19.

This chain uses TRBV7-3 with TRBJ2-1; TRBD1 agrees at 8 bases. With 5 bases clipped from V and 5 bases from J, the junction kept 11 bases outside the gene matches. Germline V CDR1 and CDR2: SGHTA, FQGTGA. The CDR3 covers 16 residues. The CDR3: CASSGGWTGTNNEQFF. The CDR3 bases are TGTGCCAGCAGCGGGGGTTGGACAGGGACAAACAATGAGCAGTTCTTC.

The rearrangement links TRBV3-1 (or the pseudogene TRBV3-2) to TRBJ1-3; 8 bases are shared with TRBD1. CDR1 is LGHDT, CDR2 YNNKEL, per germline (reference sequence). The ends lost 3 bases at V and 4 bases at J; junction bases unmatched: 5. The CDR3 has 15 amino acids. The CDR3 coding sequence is TGTGCCAGCAGCCAGGACAGGGCGGAAGGAAACACCATATATTTT. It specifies CASSQDRAEGNTIYF.

The chain's CDR3 is CASSSTGTFGYTF. Here the CDR3 DNA reads TGTGCCAGCAGTTCCACAGGAACATTCGGCTACACCTTC. J is TRBJ1-2 and V is TRBV12-3 or TRBV12-4, with D perhaps matching TRBD1 (5 bases). Trimming removed 4 bases from V and 8 bases from J, with 14 bases in between. This CDR3 spans 13 amino acids.

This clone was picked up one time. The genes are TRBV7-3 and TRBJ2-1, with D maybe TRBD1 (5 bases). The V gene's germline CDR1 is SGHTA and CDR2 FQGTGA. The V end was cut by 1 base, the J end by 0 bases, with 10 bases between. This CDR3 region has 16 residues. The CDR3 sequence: CASSLSGDSSYNEQFF. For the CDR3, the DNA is TGTGCCAGCAGCTTAAGCGGTGACAGCTCCTACAATGAGCAGTTCTTC.

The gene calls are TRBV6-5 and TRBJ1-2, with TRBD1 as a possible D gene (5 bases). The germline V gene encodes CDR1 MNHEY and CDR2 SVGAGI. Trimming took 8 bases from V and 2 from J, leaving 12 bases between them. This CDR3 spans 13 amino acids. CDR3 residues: CASFPGGNYGYTF. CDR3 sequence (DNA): TGTGCCAGCTTCCCCGGGGGGAACTATGGCTACACCTTC.

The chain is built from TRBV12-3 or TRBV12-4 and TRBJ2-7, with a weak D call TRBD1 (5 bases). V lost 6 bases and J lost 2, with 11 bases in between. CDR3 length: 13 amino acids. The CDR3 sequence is CASSLRAPYEQYF. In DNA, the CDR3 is TGTGCCAGCAGCCTCAGGGCCCCCTACGAGCAGTACTTC.

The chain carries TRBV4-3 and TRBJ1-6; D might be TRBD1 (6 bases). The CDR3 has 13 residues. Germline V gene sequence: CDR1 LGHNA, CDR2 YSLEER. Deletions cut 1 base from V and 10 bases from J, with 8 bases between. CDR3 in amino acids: CASSQGGPSPLHF. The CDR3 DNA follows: TGCGCCAGCAGCCAAGGGGGGCCCTCACCCCTCCACTTT.

CDR3 protein: CASRIDRDQGYTF. CDR3 coding DNA: TGTGCCAGCAGGATAGACAGGGATCAAGGCTACACCTTC. The rearrangement uses TRBV6-5 and TRBJ1-2; TRBD1 matches 7 bases. The CDR3 extends over 13 amino acids. V was pared by 6 bases and J by 8 bases, with 9 bases of the junction left unmatched. Germline V gene lookup returns CDR1 MNHEY and CDR2 SVGAGI.

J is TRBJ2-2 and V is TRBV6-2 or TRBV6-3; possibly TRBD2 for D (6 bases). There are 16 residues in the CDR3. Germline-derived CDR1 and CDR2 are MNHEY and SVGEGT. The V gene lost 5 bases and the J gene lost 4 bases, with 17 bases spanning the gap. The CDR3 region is CASSLTGVAVTGELFF. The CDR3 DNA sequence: TGTGCCAGCAGTCTGACGGGGGTCGCAGTCACCGGGGAGCTGTTTTTT.